This record looks at one T cell receptor beta chain sequence and its context. No antigen is known for it. The data belong to a study of OX40 agonist ivuxolimab in advanced cancers. Notes on the study in general: Not determined was the antigen specificity of the expanded peripheral T cells. There were, on average, more expanded clones in CD8+ T cells than in CD4+. Among the nonresponders, some also had low normalized T-cell clonal expansion.

The V and J ends lost 5 bases and 0 bases respectively, with 11 bases between them. CDR1 and CDR2 from the germline V gene are LNHDA and SQIVND (reference sequence). The CDR3 covers 15 residues. Patients were excluded for autoimmune disease history or systemic immunosuppression. TCRdb's table, derived via immunoSEQ multiplex PCR, lists solely in-frame clones and lacks some. The table records tens of thousands of clones, about 80% of them present only once. The sequence was collected from an adult with an advanced solid tumor such as melanoma, head and neck, liver or kidney cancer. V gene TRBV19 combines with J gene TRBJ2-1, with a possible D match to TRBD1 (6 bases). The sequencing used CD4+ or CD8+ T cells sorted from blood, collected in a trial of the OX40 agonist ivuxolimab. Written as DNA, the CDR3 is TGTGCCAGTAGTGATCGGGACACCTCCTACAATGAGCAGTTCTTC. It codes for CASSDRDTSYNEQFF.